A single sample is the source of the 6 T cell receptor beta chains below, sequenced in a study of blood T cell repertoires in COVID-19. Some clones are missing from TCRdb's copy, which holds only in-frame ones; the method was immunoSEQ multiplex PCR. The repertoire holds some 390,000 clones, with around 92% as singletons. Sequencing was performed on PBMCs or T cells enriched from blood (not recorded which). The receptor source for this set is a woman under 40 who had recovered from COVID-19.

The chain combines TRBV6-5 with TRBJ2-3, with 12 bases lining up with TRBD2. The CDR3 is 16 residues long. J lost 2 bases, V lost 4 bases, and 4 bases had no gene match. Germline loops: CDR1 MNHEY, CDR2 SVGAGI. The CDR3 spells CASSLTSGGFTDTQYF. The DNA for the CDR3 is TGTGCCAGCAGTTTAACTAGCGGGGGGTTCACAGATACGCAGTATTTT.

The rearrangement joins TRBV19 to TRBJ2-2; TRBD1 might be the D (6 bases). The V end lost 5 bases, the J end lost 1 base, and 8 bases lay between the germline ends. The CDR3 sequence is 14 residues long. In germline, CDR1 is LNHDA, CDR2 SQIVND (reference sequence). The CDR3 loop reads CASSQQGNTGELFF. As DNA, the CDR3 is TGTGCCAGTAGTCAACAGGGGAACACCGGGGAGCTGTTTTTT.

This chain uses TRBV3-1 (or the pseudogene TRBV3-2) with TRBJ2-4, with 7 bases matching TRBD1. The germline V gene encodes CDR1 LGHDT and CDR2 YNNKEL (reference sequence). V dropped 2 bases and J dropped 6; count of bases not matched to a gene: 4. The length of the CDR3 is 14 residues. DNA of the CDR3: TGTGCCAGCAGCCAAAAAGGGGACAGAAACATTCAGTACTTC. This encodes CASSQKGDRNIQYF.

The chain combines TRBV6-1 with TRBJ1-5; D unresolved. CDR3 length: 14 amino acids. Per germline, CDR1 MNHNS and CDR2 SASEGT. The V end lost 6 bases, the J end lost 2 bases, and 11 bases lay between the germline ends. The CDR3 is CASSSRQGNQPQHF. The CDR3 coding sequence is TGTGCCAGCAGCAGCCGACAAGGCAATCAGCCCCAGCATTTT.

This clone was seen once. The chain employs TRBV27 and TRBJ1-4; D may be TRBD1 (6 bases). Trimming stripped 2 bases from V and 8 bases from J, with 15 bases between. This CDR3 is 15 amino acids long. From germline, CDR1 is MNHEY and CDR2 SMNVEV (reference sequence). The CDR3 nucleotides read TGTGCCAGCAGTTTAAGTAGGGGGAGGGCAGAAAAACTGTTTTTT. This sequence encodes CASSLSRGRAEKLFF.

Points on this clone: In the same sample, other DNA sequences code for this CDR3. The chain carries TRBV5-1 and TRBJ2-2, with 9 bases lining up with TRBD2. Trimming removed 2 bases from V and 1 base from J; junction bases left unmatched: 0. This CDR3 is built from 15 residues. Looked up from germline, CDR1 is SGHRS and CDR2 is YFSETQ. The CDR3 coding sequence is TGCGCCAGCAGCTTAGCGGGAGGGAACACCGGGGAGCTGTTTTTT. Translated: CASSLAGGNTGELFF.